This entry is about one TCR beta chain. This table comes from immunoSEQ multiplex PCR, and its TCRdb copy is limited to in-frame clones, with some not included. The sample yields under 40,000 clones, roughly 90% seen once. The entry originates in a study of T cell changes during pregnancy in multiple sclerosis. This receptor was taken from a female donor in good health, enrolled as a control in a pregnancy study. The specimen was peripheral blood, collected in the third trimester of pregnancy.

The CDR3 region has the DNA TGCGCCAGCAGCTTGGACTTGCGGGGGGGCTCAGAGACCCAGTACTTC. This gives the protein CASSLDLRGGSETQYF. The rearrangement links TRBV5-1 to TRBJ2-5; TRBD2 matches 9 bases. The length of the CDR3 is 16 residues. CDR1 is SGHRS, CDR2 YFSETQ, per germline. Trimming took 0 bases from V and 4 from J; bases not matched to a gene: 7.